This is a list of T cell receptor beta chains from one sample in a study of spatial heterogeneity in lung cancer. In TCRdb, the 5' RACE reads were re-called with MiXCR into one record per CDR3 protein. The sample holds more than 95,000 distinct CDR3 sequences; 9.5% to 15% are singletons and the top ten take 16%. The specimen comprised PBMCs, sampled at follow-up. The receptor set was obtained from a male donor with early-stage non-small cell lung cancer. Both conserved end residues are part of each CDR3. Fields, in order: V gene, J gene, D gene, clone size, CDR3 protein, CDR3 DNA. A D gene is named only where the DNA matches it firmly. Size values are once, few and many counts, or a class for expanded clones, and some rows have none.

V: TRBV28
J: TRBJ1-1
D: NA
size: few
CDR3: CASSTGGRSTEAFF
DNA: TGTGCCAGCAGCACGGGAGGGAGGAGCACTGAAGCTTTCTTT

V: TRBV29-1
J: TRBJ2-3
D: NA
size: many
CDR3: CSVNRDSTDTQYF
DNA: TGCAGCGTTAACCGGGACAGCACAGATACGCAGTATTTT

V: TRBV15
J: TRBJ2-1
D: NA
size: few
CDR3: CATSRDPGNSYNEQFF
DNA: TGTGCCACCAGCAGAGATCCAGGGAACTCCTACAATGAGCAGTTCTTC

V: TRBV5-1
J: TRBJ2-2
D: NA
size: NA
CDR3: CASGATNTGELFF
DNA: TGCGCCAGCGGTGCAACGAACACCGGGGAGCTGTTTTTT

V: TRBV9
J: TRBJ2-4
D: NA
size: NA
CDR3: CASSVAPAKNIQYF
DNA: TGTGCCAGCAGCGTAGCCCCAGCCAAAAACATTCAGTACTTC

V: TRBV6-1
J: TRBJ2-7
D: NA
size: NA
CDR3: CASRREGGSYEQYF
DNA: TGTGCCAGCAGGAGGGAGGGGGGCTCCTACGAGCAGTACTTC

V: TRBV28
J: TRBJ2-7
D: NA
size: NA
CDR3: CASSLNPIAEQYF
DNA: TGTGCCAGCAGTTTAAACCCAATTGCCGAGCAGTACTTC

V: TRBV6-2/TRBV6-3
J: TRBJ2-3
D: TRBD1
size: NA
CDR3: CASSYGTGRTDTQYF
DNA: TGTGCCAGCAGTTACGGGACAGGGAGAACGGATACGCAGTATTTT

V: TRBV4-3
J: TRBJ1-3
D: TRBD1
size: many
CDR3: CASSHLDRGDSGNTIYF
DNA: TGCGCCAGCAGCCACCTCGACAGGGGAGACTCTGGAAACACCATATATTTT

V: TRBV5-1
J: TRBJ2-2
D: NA
size: few
CDR3: CASSLEGWRGELFF
DNA: TGCGCCAGCAGCTTGGAGGGGTGGCGCGGGGAGCTGTTTTTT

V: TRBV5-1
J: TRBJ2-7
D: TRBD1
size: few
CDR3: CASSGTGTGNYEQYF
DNA: TGCGCCAGCAGCGGGACCGGGACAGGCAACTACGAGCAGTACTTC

V: TRBV5-4
J: TRBJ2-4
D: TRBD1
size: few
CDR3: CASSTRQGARNIQYF
DNA: TGTGCCAGCAGCACCAGACAGGGGGCTAGGAACATTCAGTACTTC

V: TRBV5-1
J: TRBJ2-7
D: NA
size: many
CDR3: CASSLWQSSYEQYF
DNA: TGCGCCAGCAGCTTGTGGCAGAGCTCCTACGAGCAGTACTTC

V: TRBV6-5
J: TRBJ1-1
D: NA
size: NA
CDR3: CASSTRVVTEAFF
DNA: TGTGCCAGCAGTACCAGGGTTGTAACTGAAGCTTTCTTT

V: TRBV20-1
J: TRBJ2-1
D: TRBD2
size: many
CDR3: CSARVGGNLLEQFF
DNA: TGCAGTGCTAGAGTGGGGGGGAATCTGCTCGAGCAGTTCTTC

V: TRBV20-1
J: TRBJ1-2
D: NA
size: many
CDR3: CSARDEAGGNYGYTF
DNA: TGCAGTGCTAGAGATGAGGCGGGGGGTAACTATGGCTACACCTTC

V: TRBV28
J: TRBJ2-1
D: NA
size: many
CDR3: CASSLSQSNEQFF
DNA: TGTGCCAGCAGTTTATCACAGAGCAATGAGCAGTTCTTC

V: TRBV15
J: TRBJ2-2
D: NA
size: few
CDR3: CATSNPLAANTGELFF
DNA: TGTGCCACCAGCAACCCTTTAGCAGCGAACACCGGGGAGCTGTTTTTT

V: TRBV20-1
J: TRBJ2-5
D: NA
size: NA
CDR3: CSAPTGWGIGETQYF
DNA: TGCAGTGCCCCGACTGGTTGGGGCATCGGAGAGACCCAGTACTTC

V: TRBV12-3/TRBV12-4
J: TRBJ1-1
D: NA
size: few
CDR3: CASTHGGRVDTEAFF
DNA: TGTGCCAGCACCCACGGGGGCAGAGTGGACACTGAAGCTTTCTTT

V: TRBV12-3/TRBV12-4
J: TRBJ2-3
D: NA
size: few
CDR3: CASSFGVMVRLSTDTQYF
DNA: TGTGCCAGCAGCTTTGGGGTGATGGTCCGACTATCCACAGATACGCAGTATTTT

V: TRBV5-1
J: TRBJ1-1
D: NA
size: many
CDR3: CASSLEGGRMNTEAFF
DNA: TGCGCCAGCAGCTTGGAAGGTGGGCGAATGAACACTGAAGCTTTCTTT

V: TRBV6-2/TRBV6-3
J: TRBJ2-1
D: NA
size: NA
CDR3: CASSAHLGSYNEQFF
DNA: TGTGCCAGCAGTGCTCACCTGGGCTCCTACAATGAGCAGTTCTTC

V: TRBV27
J: TRBJ1-1
D: NA
size: few
CDR3: CASSPLGGGAEAFF
DNA: TGTGCCAGCAGTCCCCTCGGGGGGGGGGCTGAAGCTTTCTTT

V: TRBV7-9
J: TRBJ1-1
D: NA
size: many
CDR3: CASIQGTNTEAFF
DNA: TGTGCCAGCATTCAGGGTACGAACACTGAAGCTTTCTTT

V: TRBV10-3
J: TRBJ2-2
D: NA
size: few
CDR3: CATERDTNTGELFF
DNA: TGTGCCACCGAGCGGGACACAAACACCGGGGAGCTGTTTTTT

V: TRBV28
J: TRBJ2-3
D: NA
size: NA
CDR3: CASSGTRGADTQYF
DNA: TGTGCCAGCAGTGGGACCCGCGGGGCAGATACGCAGTATTTT

V: TRBV6-1
J: TRBJ2-7
D: TRBD2
size: NA
CDR3: CASTTGTTLEVSF
DNA: TGTGCCAGCACCACCGGGACTACCCTCGAGGTGTCGTTC

V: TRBV3-1
J: TRBJ1-6
D: NA
size: few
CDR3: CASSGMRVGTSPLHF
DNA: TGTGCCAGCAGCGGGATGAGGGTTGGGACTTCACCCCTCCACTTT

V: TRBV28
J: TRBJ1-1
D: NA
size: NA
CDR3: CASRVTGTNTEAFF
DNA: TGTGCCAGCAGAGTGACGGGGACTAACACTGAAGCTTTCTTT

V: TRBV27
J: TRBJ1-3
D: NA
size: few
CDR3: CASSFRAAGNTIYF
DNA: TGTGCCAGCAGTTTTAGGGCAGCCGGAAACACCATATATTTT

V: TRBV24-1
J: TRBJ1-2
D: TRBD1
size: few
CDR3: CATRDSDYGYTF
DNA: TGTGCCACCCGGGACAGTGACTATGGCTACACCTTC

V: TRBV7-2
J: TRBJ2-7
D: TRBD1
size: many
CDR3: CASSLELWGQEDRGEQYF
DNA: TGTGCCAGCAGCTTAGAACTTTGGGGACAGGAGGACCGGGGCGAGCAGTACTTC

V: TRBV28
J: TRBJ2-7
D: TRBD1
size: many
CDR3: CASSLRDRPYEQYF
DNA: TGTGCCAGCAGTTTACGGGACAGGCCCTACGAGCAGTACTTC

V: TRBV5-1
J: TRBJ2-3
D: NA
size: NA
CDR3: CASSAGGTIFGFDTQYF
DNA: TGCGCCAGCAGCGCAGGGGGGACGATATTTGGGTTTGATACGCAGTATTTT

V: TRBV5-1
J: TRBJ2-3
D: TRBD2
size: NA
CDR3: CASSLKAGGSTDTQYF
DNA: TGCGCCAGCAGCTTGAAAGCGGGGGGCAGCACAGATACGCAGTATTTT

V: TRBV10-3
J: TRBJ2-7
D: TRBD1
size: NA
CDR3: CAITPGQGSHEQYF
DNA: TGTGCCATCACCCCGGGACAGGGGTCCCACGAGCAGTACTTC

V: TRBV4-2
J: TRBJ2-1
D: TRBD2
size: NA
CDR3: CASSQVGRGGPYNEQFF
DNA: TGTGCCAGCAGCCAAGTCGGGCGGGGGGGCCCCTACAATGAGCAGTTCTTC

V: TRBV20-1
J: TRBJ2-2
D: TRBD2
size: many
CDR3: CSARDLRTSGGHNTGELFF
DNA: TGCAGTGCTAGAGATCTCAGGACTAGCGGGGGCCATAACACCGGGGAGCTGTTTTTT

V: TRBV4-3
J: TRBJ2-3
D: TRBD1
size: few
CDR3: CASSQEGQATRDTQYF
DNA: TGCGCCAGCAGCCAAGAAGGACAGGCGACCAGAGATACGCAGTATTTT

V: TRBV18
J: TRBJ2-7
D: TRBD2
size: many
CDR3: CASSLQAGVGNEQYF
DNA: TGTGCCAGCTCACTTCAAGCGGGGGTCGGGAACGAGCAGTACTTC

V: TRBV5-4
J: TRBJ2-5
D: NA
size: few
CDR3: CASSSEAPGETQYF
DNA: TGTGCCAGCAGTTCGGAAGCCCCCGGGGAGACCCAGTACTTC

V: TRBV12-3/TRBV12-4
J: TRBJ1-1
D: TRBD1
size: many
CDR3: CASSLTGTGKRAEAFF
DNA: TGTGCCAGCAGTTTAACCGGGACAGGGAAGAGGGCTGAAGCTTTCTTT

V: TRBV19
J: TRBJ2-2
D: NA
size: NA
CDR3: CATRGGGLPMGSGELFF
DNA: TGTGCCACCCGGGGCGGTGGACTGCCAATGGGCTCCGGGGAGCTGTTTTTT

V: TRBV20-1
J: TRBJ1-4
D: NA
size: NA
CDR3: CSARGRKGVDFEKLFF
DNA: TGCAGTGCTAGAGGCAGGAAGGGGGTCGATTTCGAAAAACTGTTTTTT

V: TRBV5-1
J: TRBJ2-2
D: TRBD1
size: few
CDR3: CASSLEQGRTGELFF
DNA: TGCGCCAGCAGCTTGGAACAGGGGAGAACCGGGGAGCTGTTTTTT

V: TRBV29-1
J: TRBJ2-7
D: NA
size: many
CDR3: CSVVRDSYEQYF
DNA: TGCAGCGTCGTCAGGGACTCCTACGAGCAGTACTTC

V: TRBV4-1
J: TRBJ2-1
D: NA
size: NA
CDR3: CASSQVLYNEQFF
DNA: TGCGCCAGCAGCCAAGTGCTTTACAATGAGCAGTTCTTC